The 8 T cell receptor beta chains in this list originate from one sample, sequenced in a study of T cells in Graves' hyperthyroidism and ophthalmopathy. Regions amplified from RNA transcripts were the TCR beta CDR3 regions. A first-round RT-PCR of the TCR CDR3 used the HTBI primer set. Via MiXCR, TCRdb re-called the multiplex PCR reads, giving one row per CDR3 protein. The table records 500,000 to 800,000 distinct CDR3 sequences, about 14% of them present only once. The specimen sequenced was blood. These receptors all come from a woman aged 50 to 65 with Graves' ophthalmopathy.

This clonotype was seen at least ten times. V gene TRBV5-1 combines with J gene TRBJ2-1; the D gene is possibly TRBD2 (5 bases). Trimming left V 2 bases short and J 6 bases short, with 21 bases between. This CDR3 has 17 residues. The germline gives CDR1 SGHRS, CDR2 YFSETQ. The DNA of the CDR3 is TGCGCCAGCAGCTTAAGTGGCAGCGGAGTCCTTTCCAATGAGCAGTTCTTC. Protein sequence: CASSLSGSGVLSNEQFF.

This chain joins TRBV7-6 and TRBJ2-5; the D gene is possibly TRBD2 (5 bases). The CDR3 covers 15 residues. Trimming cost V 1 base and J 1 base, with 10 bases left between them. CDR1 is SGHVS, CDR2 FNYEAQ, per germline. CDR3 in amino acids: CASSLDGLGQETQYF. The CDR3, as DNA: TGTGCCAGCAGCTTAGACGGACTGGGCCAAGAGACCCAGTACTTC. The full variable domain, completed using reference TRBV7-6 and TRBJ2-5, is GAGVSQSPRYKVTKRGQDVALRCDPISGHVSLYWYRQALGQGPEFLTYFNYEAQQDKSGLPNDRFSAERPEGSISTLTIQRTEQRDSAMYRCASSLDGLGQETQYFGPGTRLLVL.

This clonotype was seen repeatedly, ten times or more. This chain uses TRBV29-1 with TRBJ1-4; 8 bases fit TRBD1. This CDR3 region has 14 residues. Germline V gene sequence: CDR1 SQVTM, CDR2 ANQGSEA. V dropped 3 bases and J dropped 7; count of bases not matched to a gene: 7. The DNA for the CDR3 is TGCAGCGTTGAGGCAGGGGGCGTGGGTGAAAAACTGTTTTTT. Translation gives CSVEAGGVGEKLFF.

V is TRBV4-1 and J is TRBJ1-4, with 7 nucleotides matching TRBD1. In germline, CDR1 is MGHRA, CDR2 YSYEKL. The V and J ends lost 3 bases and 2 bases, in that order; junction bases with no gene match: 9. The CDR3 spans 17 residues. The CDR3 loop is CASSHRDNRGTNEKLFF. The CDR3 DNA sequence: TGCGCCAGCAGCCACCGAGACAACAGGGGTACTAATGAAAAACTGTTTTTT.

The chain links TRBV7-8 to TRBJ2-1; 8 nucleotides line up with TRBD2. V lost 6 bases and J lost 5; bases outside the gene matches: 9. Germline loops: CDR1 SGHVS, CDR2 FQNEAQ. The CDR3 has 15 amino acids. The CDR3 protein is CASRGGGRENNEQFF. DNA of the CDR3: TGTGCCAGCAGAGGCGGGGGGCGCGAGAACAATGAGCAGTTCTTC.

This chain links TRBV10-3 with TRBJ2-1; TRBD2 aligns across 11 bases. Germline CDR1 ENHRY, CDR2 SYGVKD. The junction had 11 bases not matched to a gene; V was cut back by 8 bases and J by 5 bases. This CDR3 has 16 residues. In nucleotides, the CDR3 is TGTGCCATCGGGGGCTTAGCGGGAGGGCTGGACAATGAGCAGTTCTTC. It is translated as CAIGGLAGGLDNEQFF.

Ten or more counts support this clonotype. This chain uses TRBV2 with TRBJ2-1, with D uncertain. Germline V lookup: CDR1 SNHLY, CDR2 FYNNEI. The V and J ends lost 3 bases and 3 bases respectively, with 9 bases between them. CDR3 length: 14 residues. In DNA form, the CDR3 reads TGTGCCAGCAGTGATTGGGCAAACTACAATGAGCAGTTCTTC. This codes for CASSDWANYNEQFF.

CDR3 amino acids: CASITPRRDGTGGRETQYF. DNA of the CDR3: TGTGCCAGCATCACCCCGAGGAGGGATGGGACAGGGGGCCGAGAGACCCAGTACTTC. This sequence joins TRBV7-9 and TRBJ2-5, with TRBD1 identical over 12 bases. V dropped 7 bases and J dropped 4; count of bases not matched to a gene: 19. CDR1 and CDR2 (germline): SEHNR, FQNEAQ (reference sequence). The CDR3 is made up of 19 amino acids.